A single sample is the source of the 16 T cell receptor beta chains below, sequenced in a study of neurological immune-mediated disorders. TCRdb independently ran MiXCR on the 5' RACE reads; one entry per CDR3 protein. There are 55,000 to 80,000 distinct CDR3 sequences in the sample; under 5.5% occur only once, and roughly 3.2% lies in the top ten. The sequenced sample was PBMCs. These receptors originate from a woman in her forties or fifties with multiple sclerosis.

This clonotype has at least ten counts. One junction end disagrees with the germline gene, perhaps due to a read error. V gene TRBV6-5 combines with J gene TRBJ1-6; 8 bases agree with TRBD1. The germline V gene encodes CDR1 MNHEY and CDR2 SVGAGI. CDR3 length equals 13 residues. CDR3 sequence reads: CASSYDRGSPLNF. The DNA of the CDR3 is TGTGCCAGCAGTTACGACAGGGGTTCACCCCTCAACTTT.

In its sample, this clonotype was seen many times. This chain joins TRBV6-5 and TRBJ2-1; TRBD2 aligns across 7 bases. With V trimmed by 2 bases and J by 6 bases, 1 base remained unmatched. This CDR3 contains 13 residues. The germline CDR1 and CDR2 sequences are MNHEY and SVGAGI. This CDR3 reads CASSYREGNEQFF. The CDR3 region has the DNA TGTGCCAGCAGTTACAGGGAGGGCAATGAGCAGTTCTTC.

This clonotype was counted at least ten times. This chain's CDR3 is CASSPREGSFNEQFF. Written as DNA, the CDR3 is TGTGCCAGCAGTCCGCGAGAGGGGTCTTTCAATGAGCAGTTCTTC. The rearrangement uses TRBV6-5 and TRBJ2-1; the D call may be TRBD1 or TRBD2 (5 bases each). The CDR3 spans 15 residues. Germline CDR1 MNHEY, CDR2 SVGAGI. The ends were cut back, 5 bases at V and 6 bases at J, with 17 bases in the middle.

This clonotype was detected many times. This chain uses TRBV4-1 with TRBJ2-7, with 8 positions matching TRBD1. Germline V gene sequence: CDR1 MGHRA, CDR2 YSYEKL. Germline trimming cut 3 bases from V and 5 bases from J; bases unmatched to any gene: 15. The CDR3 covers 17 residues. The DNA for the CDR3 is TGCGCCAGCAGCCATCCCAAGGACAGGGTTGGCGTTGACGAGCAGTACTTC. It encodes CASSHPKDRVGVDEQYF.

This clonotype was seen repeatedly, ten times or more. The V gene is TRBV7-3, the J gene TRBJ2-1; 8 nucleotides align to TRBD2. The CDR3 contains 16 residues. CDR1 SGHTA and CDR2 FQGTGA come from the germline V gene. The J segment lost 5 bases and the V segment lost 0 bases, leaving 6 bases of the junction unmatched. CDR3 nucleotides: TGTGCCAGCAGCTTAACCGGGACTAGGAGCGACAATGAGCAGTTCTTC. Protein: CASSLTGTRSDNEQFF.

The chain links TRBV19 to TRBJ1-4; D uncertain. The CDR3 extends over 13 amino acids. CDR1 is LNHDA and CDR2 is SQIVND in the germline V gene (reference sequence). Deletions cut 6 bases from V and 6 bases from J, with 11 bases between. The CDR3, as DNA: TGTGCCAGTAGGAGGACCCGGGATGAAAAACTGTTTTTT. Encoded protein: CASRRTRDEKLFF.

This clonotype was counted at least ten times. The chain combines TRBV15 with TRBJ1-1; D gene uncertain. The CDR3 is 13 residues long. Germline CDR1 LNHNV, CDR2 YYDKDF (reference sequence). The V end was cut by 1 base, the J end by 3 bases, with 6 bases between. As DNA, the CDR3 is TGTGCCACCAGCAGAGCAACGGACACTGAAGCTTTCTTT. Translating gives CATSRATDTEAFF.

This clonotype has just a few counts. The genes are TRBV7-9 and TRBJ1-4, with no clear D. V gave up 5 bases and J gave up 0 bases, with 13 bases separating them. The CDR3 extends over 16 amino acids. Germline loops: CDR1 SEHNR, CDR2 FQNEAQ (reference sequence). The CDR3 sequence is CASSPYLQATNEKLFF. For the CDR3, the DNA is TGTGCCAGCAGCCCCTACTTGCAGGCAACTAATGAAAAACTGTTTTTT.

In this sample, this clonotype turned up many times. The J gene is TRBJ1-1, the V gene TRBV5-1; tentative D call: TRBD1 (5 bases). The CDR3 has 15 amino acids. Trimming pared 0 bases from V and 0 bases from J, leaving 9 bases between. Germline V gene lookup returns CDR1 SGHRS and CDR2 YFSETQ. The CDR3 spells CASSLAPGLNTEAFF. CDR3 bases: TGCGCCAGCAGCTTGGCCCCAGGGTTGAACACTGAAGCTTTCTTT. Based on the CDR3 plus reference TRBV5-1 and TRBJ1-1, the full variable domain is KAGVTQTPRYLIKTRGQQVTLSCSPISGHRSVSWYQQTPGQGLQFLFEYFSETQRNKGNFPGRFSGRQFSNSRSEMNVSTLELGDSALYLCASSLAPGLNTEAFFGQGTRLTVV.

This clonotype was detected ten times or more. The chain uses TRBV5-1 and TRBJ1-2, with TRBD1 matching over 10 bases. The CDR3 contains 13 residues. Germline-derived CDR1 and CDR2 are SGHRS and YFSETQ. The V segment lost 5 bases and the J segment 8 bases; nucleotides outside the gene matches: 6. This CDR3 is CASSRDRGKGYTF. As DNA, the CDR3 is TGCGCCAGCAGTCGGGACAGGGGAAAGGGCTACACCTTC.

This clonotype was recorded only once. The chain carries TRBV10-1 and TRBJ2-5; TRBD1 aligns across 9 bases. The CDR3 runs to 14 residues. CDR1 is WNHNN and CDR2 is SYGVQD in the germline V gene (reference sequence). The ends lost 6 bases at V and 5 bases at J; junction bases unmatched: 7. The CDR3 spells CASSGDRVSETQYF. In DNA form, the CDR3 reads TGCGCCAGCAGCGGGGACAGGGTGTCGGAGACCCAGTACTTC.

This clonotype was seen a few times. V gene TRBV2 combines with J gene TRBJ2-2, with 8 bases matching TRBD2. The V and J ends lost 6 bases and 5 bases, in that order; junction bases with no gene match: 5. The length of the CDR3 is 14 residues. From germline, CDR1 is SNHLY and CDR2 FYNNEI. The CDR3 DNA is TGTGCCAGCAGCGGGACTAGATTAACCGGGGAGCTGTTTTTT. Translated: CASSGTRLTGELFF. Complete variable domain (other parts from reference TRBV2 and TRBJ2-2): EPEVTQTPSHQVTQMGQEVILRCVPISNHLYFYWYRQILGQKVEFLVSFYNNEISEKSEIFDDQFSVERPDGSNFTLKIRSTKLEDSAMYFCASSGTRLTGELFFGEGSRLTVL.

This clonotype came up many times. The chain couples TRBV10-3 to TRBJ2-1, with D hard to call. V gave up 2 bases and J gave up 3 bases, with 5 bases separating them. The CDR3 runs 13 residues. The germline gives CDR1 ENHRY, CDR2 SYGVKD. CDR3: CAISENGYNEQFF. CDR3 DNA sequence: TGTGCCATCAGTGAGAACGGCTACAATGAGCAGTTCTTC.

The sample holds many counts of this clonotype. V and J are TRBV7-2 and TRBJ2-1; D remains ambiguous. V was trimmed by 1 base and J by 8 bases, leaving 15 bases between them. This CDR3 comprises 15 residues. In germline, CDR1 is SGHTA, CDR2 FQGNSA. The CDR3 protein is CASSLESVSRHEQFF. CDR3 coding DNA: TGTGCCAGCAGCTTAGAAAGTGTTAGCCGGCATGAGCAGTTCTTC.

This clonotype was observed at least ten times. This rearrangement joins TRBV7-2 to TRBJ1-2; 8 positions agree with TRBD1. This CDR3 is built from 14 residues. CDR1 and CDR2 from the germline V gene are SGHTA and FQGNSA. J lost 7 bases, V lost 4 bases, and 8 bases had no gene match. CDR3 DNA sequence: TGTGCCAGCAGCTCAGACAGGGGTCGGAGTGGCTACACCTTC. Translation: CASSSDRGRSGYTF.

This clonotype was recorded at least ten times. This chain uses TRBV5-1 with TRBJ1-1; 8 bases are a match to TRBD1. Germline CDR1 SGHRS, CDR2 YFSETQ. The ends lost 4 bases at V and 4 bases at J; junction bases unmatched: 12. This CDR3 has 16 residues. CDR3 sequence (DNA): TGCGCCAGCAGCAATCCCCGGACAGGGAAAGTCACTGAAGCTTTCTTT. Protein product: CASSNPRTGKVTEAFF.